Presented here are 5 T cell receptor beta chains from one specimen sequenced in a study of molecular identifiers for immune sequencing clone quantification. TCRdb fed the PCR reads into MiXCR, producing one record per CDR3 protein. Of approximately 630,000 distinct CDR3 sequences listed, around 25% are singletons. The sample consisted of naive CD8+ T cells from blood, with Jurkat cell RNA spiked in. Subset noted: FACS-sorted CD8+CD4-CCR7+CD45RA+ naive T cells. These receptors all come from a human donor in good health. Some libraries in this study had Jurkat cell RNA spiked in.

A remark on this clonotype: A read error is possible here, since a much larger clone lies one base away. This rearrangement joins TRBV7-9 to TRBJ2-2, with D hard to call. V was pared by 5 bases and J by 9 bases, with 13 bases between. Germline-derived CDR1 and CDR2 are SEHNR and FQNEAQ (reference sequence). The CDR3 consists of 13 residues. The CDR3: CASSPPLARELFF. CDR3 DNA sequence: TGTGCCAGCAGCCCCCCCCTCGCCAGGGAGCTGTTTTTT.

J is TRBJ2-7 and V is TRBV10-3; 10 positions match TRBD1. J lost 5 bases, V lost 4 bases, and 14 bases had no gene match. The V gene's germline CDR1 is ENHRY and CDR2 SYGVKD. The CDR3 is 17 amino acids. CDR3 sequence: CAISGTGGTLRPDEQYF. CDR3 in DNA: TGTGCCATCAGTGGGACAGGGGGTACCTTACGTCCAGACGAGCAGTACTTC.

For this clonotype: This may stem from a read error, because a much larger clone lies one nucleotide away. The rearrangement uses TRBV9 and TRBJ2-7; D is tentatively TRBD1 or TRBD2 (5 bases each). The CDR3 has 14 amino acids. Germline-derived CDR1 and CDR2 are SGDLS and YYNGEE. Trimming stripped 4 bases from V and 2 bases from J, with 13 bases between. The CDR3 is CASSPRDAPYEQYF. Written as DNA, the CDR3 is TGTGCCAGCAGCCCTAGGGACGCACCCTACGAGCAGTACTTC.

This clonotype was observed many times. The V gene is TRBV29-1, the J gene TRBJ2-1; tentative D call: TRBD1 (5 bases). CDR1 is SQVTM, CDR2 ANQGSEA, per germline. The CDR3 consists of 13 residues. V lost 2 bases, J lost 6 bases, and 11 bases lay in between. DNA of the CDR3: TGCAGCGTTGAAACCAGACAGCGCAATGAGCAGTTCTTC. Its protein is CSVETRQRNEQFF.

This clonotype was detected ten times or more. The J gene is TRBJ2-3, the V gene TRBV7-9; 7 bases are shared with TRBD2. The CDR3 totals 14 residues. Germline lookup yields CDR1 SEHNR and CDR2 FQNEAQ (reference sequence). The V gene end was trimmed by 4 bases and the J gene end by 5 bases; junction bases not matched to a gene: 6. The CDR3, as DNA: TGTGCCAGCAGCTCCGGACTAGTTGGAGATACGCAGTATTTT. It codes for CASSSGLVGDTQYF.